The sequence of this T cell receptor beta chain was determined in a study of shared T cell receptors in the human thymus. V shed 0 bases and J 9 bases; nucleotides not matched to a gene: 20. This CDR3 region has 18 residues. Produced via immunoSEQ multiplex PCR; TCRdb's table is partial and in-frame only. The table includes about 610,000 clones, approximately 87% detected once. These data also formed part of another study, on human thymus T cells. That paper notes: Resections from corrective heart surgery provided thymus tissue. V and J genes seemed to be used with bias in thymic and blood repertoires. Reports from related research described highly overlapping thymic repertoires among unrelated individuals.

This sequence was found in a boy in the first two years of life with a congenital heart defect. The rearrangement uses TRBV5-3 and TRBJ2-7, with 8 nucleotides matching TRBD2. TRBV5-3 is an ORF for which the function is uncertain. The source material was thymocytes. CDR3 bases: TGTGCCAGAAGCTTGGAAATTCCATTCGTAACTAGCGGCTGGAGGCAGTACTTC. Its protein product is CARSLEIPFVTSGWRQYF.